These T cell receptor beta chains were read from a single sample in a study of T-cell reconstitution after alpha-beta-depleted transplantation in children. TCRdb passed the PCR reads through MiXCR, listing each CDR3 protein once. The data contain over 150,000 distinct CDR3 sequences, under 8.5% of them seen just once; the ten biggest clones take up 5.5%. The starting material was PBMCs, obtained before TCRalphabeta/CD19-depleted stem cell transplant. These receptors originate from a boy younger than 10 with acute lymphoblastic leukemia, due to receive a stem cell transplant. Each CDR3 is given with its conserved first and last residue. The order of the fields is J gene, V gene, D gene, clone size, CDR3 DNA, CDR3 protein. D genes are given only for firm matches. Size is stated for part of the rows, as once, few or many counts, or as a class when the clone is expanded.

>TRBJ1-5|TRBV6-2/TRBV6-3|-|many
TGTGCCAGCAGTTATTCCGACAGGAGGTATCAGCCCCAGCATTTT
CASSYSDRRYQPQHF
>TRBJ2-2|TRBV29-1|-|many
TGCAGCGTTAGTGGGCCAGTGAACACCGGGGAGCTGTTTTTT
CSVSGPVNTGELFF
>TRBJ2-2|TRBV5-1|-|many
TGCGCCAGCAGCTTCCTCATAAGTAACACCGGGGAGCTGTTTTTT
CASSFLISNTGELFF
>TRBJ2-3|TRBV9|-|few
TGTGCCAGCAGCGCCTACTCAGGGGCCCTCACAGATACGCAGTATTTT
CASSAYSGALTDTQYF
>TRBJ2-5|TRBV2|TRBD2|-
TGTGCCAGCAGCCCGGGACTAGCACCGGGGACCCAGTACTTC
CASSPGLAPGTQYF
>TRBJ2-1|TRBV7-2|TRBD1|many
TGTGCCAGCAGCCGTGGATCCGGGACAGACTACAATGAGCAGTTCTTC
CASSRGSGTDYNEQFF
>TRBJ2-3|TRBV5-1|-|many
TGCGCCAGCAGCTTGGACAGGGCCACAGATACGCAGTATTTT
CASSLDRATDTQYF
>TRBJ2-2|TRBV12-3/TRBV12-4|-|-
TGTGCCAGCAGTTTGGCCCAGGGCCACGGGGAGCTGTTTTTT
CASSLAQGHGELFF
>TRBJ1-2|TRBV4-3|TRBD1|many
TGCGCCAGCAGCCAAGATTCCTCGGGACAGGACGTCTATGGCTACACCTTC
CASSQDSSGQDVYGYTF
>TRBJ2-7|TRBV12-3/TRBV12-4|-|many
TGTGCCAGCAGTTTACTAGGACCCTACGAGCAGTACTTC
CASSLLGPYEQYF